This TCR beta chain was observed in a study of cytomegalovirus exposure and HLA in healthy donors. The PCR made use of 60 Vbeta and 13 Jbeta primers. The table came from immunoSEQ multiplex PCR; TCRdb's copy has only in-frame clones and leaves some out. The top ten hold roughly 2.3% of the sample, which has 150,000 to 190,000 clones, approximately 85% seen once. The specimen sequenced was PBMCs. The sequence came from a woman aged 18-29 years in good health and CMV-seronegative.

The CDR3 sequence: CAISELDRVVDEQFF. The CDR3 nucleotides read TGTGCCATCAGTGAACTGGACAGGGTGGTCGATGAGCAGTTCTTC. This sequence joins TRBV10-3 and TRBJ2-1; 8 bases match TRBD1. This CDR3 region has 15 residues. Germline V gene data show CDR1 as ENHRY and CDR2 as SYGVKD. Trimming took 3 bases from V and 8 from J; bases not matched to a gene: 9.